This is a list of T cell receptor beta chains from one sample in a study of cytomegalovirus exposure and HLA in healthy donors. Profiling relied on immunoSEQ multiplex PCR, and the TCRdb table lists in-frame clones only, not all of them. The sample lists about 120,000 clones, approximately 9.4% occurring once. The sample was PBMCs. These receptors were obtained from a man aged 25-40 years in good health and CMV-seronegative. CDR3s leave out the opening cysteine and the closing phenylalanine or tryptophan.

V gene: TRBV5-1; CDR3 length: 14; J gene: TRBJ2-3; CDR3 protein: ASSSGTSGSTDTQY
V gene: TRBV7-2; CDR3 length: 10; J gene: TRBJ2-7; CDR3 protein: ASSFQMNEQY
V gene: TRBV10-1; CDR3 length: 9; J gene: TRBJ2-3; CDR3 protein: ASLGTDTQY
V gene: TRBV4-1; CDR3 length: 12; J gene: TRBJ2-7; CDR3 protein: ASSQDLAAYEQY
V gene: TRBV5-1; CDR3 length: 14; J gene: TRBJ2-2; CDR3 protein: ASSRTSDLNTGELF
V gene: TRBV18; CDR3 length: 11; J gene: TRBJ2-5; CDR3 protein: ASSPGLEETQY
V gene: TRBV2; CDR3 length: 11; J gene: TRBJ1-2; CDR3 protein: ARQDRTNYGYT
V gene: TRBV5-1; CDR3 length: 17; J gene: TRBJ2-2; CDR3 protein: ASSSGTGVGGSNTGELF
V gene: TRBV5-1; CDR3 length: 11; J gene: TRBJ1-2; CDR3 protein: ASRIGQGDGYT
V gene: TRBV6-1; CDR3 length: 11; J gene: TRBJ2-7; CDR3 protein: ASGQGIFDEQY
V gene: TRBV19; CDR3 length: 12; J gene: TRBJ1-2; CDR3 protein: ASSIGTGRYGYT
V gene: TRBV30; CDR3 length: 14; J gene: TRBJ2-1; CDR3 protein: AWSVTGGTSYNEQF
V gene: TRBV6-1; CDR3 length: 11; J gene: TRBJ2-7; CDR3 protein: ASRQGRSYEQY
V gene: TRBV4-3; CDR3 length: 14; J gene: TRBJ1-6; CDR3 protein: ASSRAGQGDNSPLH
V gene: TRBV5-8; CDR3 length: 11; J gene: TRBJ1-2; CDR3 protein: ASSGRMDYGYT
V gene: TRBV28; CDR3 length: 15; J gene: TRBJ2-2; CDR3 protein: ASTTLQGLAGVGELF
V gene: TRBV5-1; CDR3 length: 15; J gene: TRBJ2-3; CDR3 protein: ASSLALDREGIDTQY
V gene: TRBV9; CDR3 length: 14; J gene: TRBJ1-1; CDR3 protein: ASSPEPQGAGTEAF
V gene: TRBV9; CDR3 length: 12; J gene: TRBJ1-2; CDR3 protein: ASSEQGGVYGYT
V gene: TRBV6-5; CDR3 length: 14; J gene: TRBJ2-5; CDR3 protein: ASSYSIGEARETQY
V gene: TRBV28; CDR3 length: 11; J gene: TRBJ2-3; CDR3 protein: ASSPGSTDTQY
V gene: TRBV5-1; CDR3 length: 12; J gene: TRBJ2-7; CDR3 protein: ASSSGGSPNEQY
V gene: TRBV19; CDR3 length: 13; J gene: TRBJ1-6; CDR3 protein: ASSEGSSYNSPLH
V gene: TRBV5-6; CDR3 length: 15; J gene: TRBJ1-5; CDR3 protein: ASSSWTGRMGNQPQH
V gene: TRBV12-5; CDR3 length: 12; J gene: TRBJ1-5; CDR3 protein: ASGSTGSGQLQH
V gene: TRBV9; CDR3 length: 13; J gene: TRBJ2-7; CDR3 protein: ASSAAGTSSYEQY
V gene: TRBV4-1; CDR3 length: 12; J gene: TRBJ1-1; CDR3 protein: ASSQRQGNTEAF
V gene: TRBV6-6; CDR3 length: 14; J gene: TRBJ2-4; CDR3 protein: ASSRRNGLAGPSLY
V gene: TRBV12-5; CDR3 length: 12; J gene: TRBJ1-5; CDR3 protein: ASVPGQFNQPQH
V gene: TRBV12-5; CDR3 length: 15; J gene: TRBJ1-5; CDR3 protein: ASGSLISGTGLQPQH
V gene: TRBV27; CDR3 length: 13; J gene: TRBJ2-1; CDR3 protein: ASSLVGTGSNEQF